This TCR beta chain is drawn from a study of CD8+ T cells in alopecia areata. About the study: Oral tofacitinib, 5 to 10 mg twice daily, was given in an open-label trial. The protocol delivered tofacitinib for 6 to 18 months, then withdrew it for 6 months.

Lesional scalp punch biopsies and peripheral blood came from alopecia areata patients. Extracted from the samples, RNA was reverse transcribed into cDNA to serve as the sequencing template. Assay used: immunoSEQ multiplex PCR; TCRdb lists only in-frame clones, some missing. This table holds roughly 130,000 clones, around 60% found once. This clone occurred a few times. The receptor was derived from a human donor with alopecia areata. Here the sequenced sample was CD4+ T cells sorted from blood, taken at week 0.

CDR3 sequence: CATQPRGANVLTF. In DNA form, the CDR3 reads TGTGCCACACAACCACGTGGGGCCAACGTCCTGACTTTC. The V call is TRBV7-2, the J call TRBJ2-6, with no clear D. Germline loops: CDR1 SGHTA, CDR2 FQGNSA. The V gene lost 10 bases and the J gene lost 3 bases, with 10 bases spanning the gap. This CDR3 has 13 amino acids.